This T cell receptor (beta chain) was found in a study of response to subunit inactivated influenza vaccine. TCRdb called the RT-PCR reads again in MiXCR, with one record for every CDR3 protein. Seen here are 800,000 or so distinct CDR3 sequences, 21% observed once, and the top ten hold more than 8.5%. CDR1 and CDR2 (germline): SQVTM, ANQGSEA. The CDR3 totals 13 residues. The ends were cut back, 5 bases at V and 5 bases at J, with 15 bases in the middle. The receptor's source is a man between 45 and 60 years old who received an inactivated influenza vaccine. The V and J genes are TRBV29-1 and TRBJ2-5, with D possibly TRBD1 on 5 matching bases. The sequencing used PBMCs from blood, collected roughly 5 days after vaccination. CDR3 DNA: TGCAGCGTTTCGGGCAGGGTCAGGGAGACCCAGTACTTC. Translated, it gives CSVSGRVRETQYF.